The sequence of this T cell receptor beta chain was determined in a study of OX40 agonist ivuxolimab in advanced cancers. Study-wide context: Patient treatment consisted of intravenous ivuxolimab administration every 2 weeks at 0.01 to 10 mg/kg.

Method: immunoSEQ multiplex PCR; TCRdb's copy keeps in-frame clones and lacks some. This table holds tens of thousands of clones, over 75% found once. V was trimmed by 0 bases and J by 1 base, leaving 10 bases between them. The CDR3 length is 16 residues. V usage is TRBV6-7 and J usage is TRBJ1-5; D is ambiguous. TRBV6-7 is an ORF for which the function is uncertain. The source of this sequence is an adult with an advanced solid tumor such as melanoma, head and neck, liver or kidney cancer. Sample: CD4+ or CD8+ T cells sorted from blood, taken in a trial of the OX40 agonist ivuxolimab. This chain's CDR3 is CASSYSKAGSNQPQHF. The CDR3 DNA reads TGTGCCAGCAGTTACTCGAAAGCGGGGAGCAATCAGCCCCAGCATTTT.